Below, 13 T cell receptor beta chains from the same sample are listed, as sequenced in a study of blood T cell repertoires in COVID-19. The table came from immunoSEQ multiplex PCR; TCRdb's copy has only in-frame clones and leaves some out. The top ten clones hold 0.76% of a sample with approximately 200,000 clones, around 94% of them seen once. The sample was peripheral blood. These receptors were taken from a young man with COVID-19, enrolled during active disease.

The V call is TRBV6-5, the J call TRBJ2-7, with a weak D call TRBD2 (6 bases). The CDR3 is 15 amino acids. V was shortened by 0 bases and J by 6 bases, with 15 bases between the two germline ends. CDR1 is MNHEY, CDR2 SVGAGI, per germline. The CDR3 is CASSYSIEVGGEQYF. DNA for the CDR3: TGTGCCAGCAGTTACTCGATTGAGGTGGGGGGCGAGCAGTACTTC.

This clone was seen repeatedly, ten times or more. This chain uses TRBV15 with TRBJ1-2; D is possibly TRBD1 (5 bases). Trimming removed 0 bases from V and 3 bases from J, with 11 bases in between. Looked up from germline, CDR1 is LNHNV and CDR2 is YYDKDF (reference sequence). There are 15 residues in the CDR3. The CDR3 DNA follows: TGTGCCACCAGCAGAGATCATATAGGGGACTATGGCTACACCTTC. Translation: CATSRDHIGDYGYTF.

J is TRBJ1-3 and V is TRBV4-1; D uncertain. V was shortened by 1 base and J by 0 bases, with 10 bases between the two germline ends. Germline V gene sequence: CDR1 MGHRA, CDR2 YSYEKL. There are 16 residues in the CDR3. The CDR3 DNA is TGCGCCAGCAGCCAAGTCTTCGGGGACTCTGGAAACACCATATATTTT. It specifies CASSQVFGDSGNTIYF.

The chain uses TRBV2 and TRBJ1-5, with D unclear. The CDR3 consists of 15 residues. The V and J ends lost 2 bases and 1 base respectively, with 9 bases between them. Germline V lookup: CDR1 SNHLY, CDR2 FYNNEI. CDR3 amino acids: CASSENRGSNQPQHF. For the CDR3, the DNA is TGTGCCAGCAGTGAAAACCGGGGAAGCAATCAGCCCCAGCATTTT.

The genes are TRBV6-6 and TRBJ2-3, with D unclear. The V end was cut by 6 bases, the J end by 5 bases, with 12 bases between. The CDR3 has 13 amino acids. The germline gives CDR1 MNHNY, CDR2 SVGAGI (reference sequence). CDR3: CASRRHSQDTQYF. In nucleotides, the CDR3 is TGTGCCAGCAGGCGACATTCCCAAGATACGCAGTATTTT.

The genes are TRBV6-1 and TRBJ2-7; D is perhaps TRBD2 (5 bases). Germline CDR1 MNHNS, CDR2 SASEGT. V dropped 3 bases and J dropped 7 bases, with 19 bases sitting between them. CDR3 length: 15 amino acids. The DNA for the CDR3 is TGTGCCAGCAGTGACCCCAGCGGCCACGCCTGGGAGCAGTACTTC. This codes for CASSDPSGHAWEQYF.

The rearrangement links TRBV27 to TRBJ2-1; TRBD1 is a possible D gene (6 bases). V was shortened by 8 bases and J by 8 bases, with 16 bases between the two germline ends. Germline-derived CDR1 and CDR2 are MNHEY and SMNVEV (reference sequence). The CDR3 has 13 residues. The CDR3, as DNA: TGTGCCAGCGGGGGCAGGGTAAGCCATGAGCAGTTCTTC. Translated, it gives CASGGRVSHEQFF.

This clone was observed a few times. This CDR3 reads CASSQRETIGLEAFF. CDR3 DNA: TGCGCCAGCAGCCAAAGAGAGACAATTGGGCTCGAAGCTTTCTTT. The rearrangement uses TRBV4-1 and TRBJ1-1; the D is unclear. V was trimmed by 2 bases and J by 8 bases, leaving 18 bases between them. CDR3 length: 15 residues. Germline CDR1 reads MGHRA; CDR2 reads YSYEKL.

V gene TRBV29-1 combines with J gene TRBJ1-2; TRBD1 aligns across 7 bases. V gave up 4 bases and J gave up 4 bases; unmatched junction bases: 3. The CDR3 runs to 12 residues. Germline V gene lookup returns CDR1 SQVTM and CDR2 ANQGSEA. The CDR3 bases are TGCAGCGTTGGCGACAGGGCCTATGGCTACACCTTC. It encodes CSVGDRAYGYTF.

This chain joins TRBV19 and TRBJ2-3; 9 positions match TRBD2. The CDR3 is made up of 15 amino acids. CDR1 is LNHDA and CDR2 is SQIVND in the germline V gene (reference sequence). The J segment lost 1 base and the V segment lost 6 bases, leaving 5 bases of the junction unmatched. The CDR3 loop reads CASRLAGRRTDTQYF. CDR3 nucleotide sequence: TGTGCCAGTAGGCTAGCGGGGCGACGCACAGATACGCAGTATTTT.

The chain employs TRBV7-9 and TRBJ1-2; 7 positions match TRBD1. V dropped 7 bases and J dropped 1; count of bases not matched to a gene: 6. Germline V lookup: CDR1 SEHNR, CDR2 FQNEAQ (reference sequence). The CDR3 length is 14 residues. The CDR3 loop reads CASTPGQNNYGYTF. CDR3 nucleotides: TGTGCCAGCACCCCGGGACAGAATAACTATGGCTACACCTTC.

V gene TRBV5-1 combines with J gene TRBJ1-5; maybe TRBD1 (6 bases). Between the trimmed V and J ends, which lost 3 bases and 2 bases, there was a span of 18 bases. Per the germline V gene, CDR1 is SGHRS and CDR2 is YFSETQ. The length of the CDR3 is 17 residues. The CDR3 DNA follows: TGCGCCAGCAGCTACGGACCTACAGGGATTGGCAATCAGCCCCAGCATTTT. This encodes CASSYGPTGIGNQPQHF.

This clone was seen more than once but under ten times. The chain employs TRBV5-1 and TRBJ1-2; 8 bases map to TRBD1. From germline, CDR1 is SGHRS and CDR2 YFSETQ. This CDR3 contains 17 residues. After removal of 0 bases from V and 7 bases from J, the junction contained 14 bases not matched to a gene. The CDR3 DNA is TGCGCCAGCAGCTTGGGGGGGACAGGCCCCCCGAAGGGTGGCTACACCTTC. Translating it yields CASSLGGTGPPKGGYTF. The full variable domain, completed using reference TRBV5-1 and TRBJ1-2, is KAGVTQTPRYLIKTRGQQVTLSCSPISGHRSVSWYQQTPGQGLQFLFEYFSETQRNKGNFPGRFSGRQFSNSRSEMNVSTLELGDSALYLCASSLGGTGPPKGGYTFGSGTRLTVV.